Listed below are T cell receptor beta chains from one sample, sequenced in a study of blood T cell repertoires in COVID-19. Libraries were prepared by immunoSEQ multiplex PCR; TCRdb keeps only in-frame clonotypes and omits some of them. The sample yields approximately 200,000 clones, more than 80% seen once. The sequenced sample consisted of peripheral blood. These receptors originate from a woman aged 80 or older with acute or convalescent COVID-19. CDR3s include the opening cysteine and the closing phenylalanine or tryptophan. Each record gives: V gene, clone size, D gene, J gene, CDR3 DNA, CDR3 protein. A D gene is named only where the DNA matches it firmly. Only some rows state a clone size, as once, few, many or a class for expanded clones.

>TRBV10-3|.|.|TRBJ2-1
TGTGCCATCAGTGATTTTGGCGGCAGCTCCTACAATGAGCAGTTCTTC
CAISDFGGSSYNEQFF
>TRBV19|.|TRBD1|TRBJ1-2
TGTGCCACCGGGGACAGGGACCTCTATGGCTACACCTTC
CATGDRDLYGYTF
>TRBV3-1/TRBV3-2|once|.|TRBJ1-1
TGTGCCAGCAGCCAATTCCCGGGCACTGAAGCTTTCTTT
CASSQFPGTEAFF
>TRBV2|.|TRBD2|TRBJ2-7
TGTGCCAGCAGCCCAGGACTAGCGGGAAGCGAGCAGTACTTC
CASSPGLAGSEQYF
>TRBV18|.|TRBD1|TRBJ2-1
TGTGCCAGCTCATCGTCTTCCGGGACAGGGATCCCCAATGAGCAGTTCTTC
CASSSSSGTGIPNEQFF
>TRBV28|.|.|TRBJ1-5
TGTGCCAGCAGTTTAAGCCGGGAGGGTTATCAGCCCCAGCATTTT
CASSLSREGYQPQHF
>TRBV30|.|.|TRBJ1-4
TGTGCCTGGACCGGGACTCAGGCGGCTGAAAAACTGTTTTTT
CAWTGTQAAEKLFF
>TRBV7-7|few|TRBD2|TRBJ2-5
TGTGCTAGCAGCTTAGGACTAGCGGGGATCGAGACCCAGTACTTC
CASSLGLAGIETQYF
>TRBV6-5|.|TRBD1|TRBJ2-6
TGTGCCAGCAGCCTAGGGGGCGCTGGGGCCAACGTCCTGACTTTC
CASSLGGAGANVLTF
>TRBV6-4|.|.|TRBJ1-1
TGTGCCAGCAGCCCATCCCCAGGGATTGGCACTGAAGCTTTCTTT
CASSPSPGIGTEAFF
>TRBV7-2|.|.|TRBJ1-2
TGTGCCAGCAGCTTAGATCCGGCGGTCAACTATGGCTACACCTTC
CASSLDPAVNYGYTF
>TRBV27|many|.|TRBJ2-5
TGTGCCAGCAGTCCCAACCAAGAGACCCAGTACTTC
CASSPNQETQYF
>TRBV12-3/TRBV12-4|.|.|TRBJ2-1
TGTGCCAGCAGTCGTAGAGGCAATGAGCAGTTCTTC
CASSRRGNEQFF
>TRBV11-2|.|.|TRBJ2-1
TGTGCCAGCAGCTTAGCCCGGGACTCGTTTAGCTCCTACAATGAGCAGTTCTTC
CASSLARDSFSSYNEQFF
>TRBV27|.|.|TRBJ1-6
TGTGCCAGCAGTTTGAGGGTCAGCTCCTATAATTCACCCCTCCACTTT
CASSLRVSSYNSPLHF
>TRBV7-8|.|.|TRBJ1-1
TGTGCCAGCAGCTTCCAGGGTTGGAACACTGAAGCTTTCTTT
CASSFQGWNTEAFF
>TRBV6-5|many|.|TRBJ1-4
TGTGCCAGTCAAAGTGGATGGGAGAGTGAAAAACTGTTTTTT
CASQSGWESEKLFF
>TRBV7-2|once|TRBD1|TRBJ1-5
TGTGCCAGCAGCTTGGGCGATGGACAGGGGCGCAATCAGCCCCAGCATTTT
CASSLGDGQGRNQPQHF
>TRBV4-1|.|.|TRBJ1-5
TGCGCCAGCAGCTCTCAGGCGGGCTCGTCGTATGGTGGCAATCAGCCCCAGCATTTT
CASSSQAGSSYGGNQPQHF
>TRBV6-6|.|TRBD1|TRBJ2-7
TGTGCCAGCGGGGGACAGGGGTTATACGAGCAGTACTTC
CASGGQGLYEQYF
>TRBV7-9|once|TRBD1|TRBJ1-2
TGTGCCAGCAGCCCCGGAGGCCGGGGACAGTGGGCCACCTATGGCTACACCTTC
CASSPGGRGQWATYGYTF
>TRBV7-9|.|TRBD1|TRBJ1-2
TGTGCCATCCCAGATGACAGGGGGCCGAACCACCTCGCTAACTATGGCTACACCTTC
CAIPDDRGPNHLANYGYTF
>TRBV2|.|.|TRBJ2-3
TGTGCCAGCAGTGAAGCTTGGGGGGTCGGGACAGAAGACACAGATACGCAGTATTTT
CASSEAWGVGTEDTDTQYF
>TRBV7-2|.|TRBD2|TRBJ2-5
TGTGCCAGCAGCTTAGATTCGGGGGGCCAAGAGACCCAGTACTTC
CASSLDSGGQETQYF
>TRBV7-9|.|.|TRBJ1-2
TGTGCCAGCAGCTTAGGGTCCTCCCAGGGCGCCTATGGCTACACCTTC
CASSLGSSQGAYGYTF
>TRBV5-1|.|TRBD2|TRBJ2-7
TGCGCCAGCAGCCCTCGAGTAGCGGGAGATATCTACGAGCAGTACTTC
CASSPRVAGDIYEQYF
>TRBV3-1/TRBV3-2|.|.|TRBJ1-5
TGTGCCAGCAGCCAAGGTGGAGGACATCAGCCCCAGCATTTT
CASSQGGGHQPQHF
>TRBV4-1|.|TRBD2|TRBJ2-1
TGCGCCAGCACCGGACTAGCGGGAGGAGTAAATGAGCAGTTCTTC
CASTGLAGGVNEQFF
>TRBV19|.|.|TRBJ2-7
TGTGCCAGTAGTATAGACCACCAGGAGGTGACCTACGAGCAGTACTTC
CASSIDHQEVTYEQYF
>TRBV11-2|once|.|TRBJ2-5
TGTGCCAGCAGCTCTCAGCGAGAGACCCAGTACTTC
CASSSQRETQYF
>TRBV29-1|.|TRBD1|TRBJ2-7
TGCAGCGTTCAACCGCAGGGGGCATCCTACGAGCAGTACTTC
CSVQPQGASYEQYF
>TRBV5-1|.|.|TRBJ2-3
TGCGCCACCAGCAGGGGGGGGGACCTTGGCACAGATACGCAGTATTTT
CATSRGGDLGTDTQYF
>TRBV7-8|.|.|TRBJ2-2
TGTGCCAGCAGCCCGTATGAGGGGGCGAACACCGGGGAGCTGTTTTTT
CASSPYEGANTGELFF
>TRBV10-3|few|.|TRBJ1-2
TGTGCCATCAGTGCCGGCATAGGACATGATGGCTACACCTTC
CAISAGIGHDGYTF
>TRBV7-8|.|TRBD1|TRBJ2-5
TGTGCCAGCAGCCCGGCCGGGACAGGGGAAGAGACCCAGTACTTC
CASSPAGTGEETQYF
>TRBV14|.|.|TRBJ1-4
TGTGCCAGCAGCCAAGTTCGGGGTGAAAAACTGTTTTTT
CASSQVRGEKLFF
>TRBV19|.|.|TRBJ1-1
TGTGCCAGTAGTACAGCGACGGTTAACACTGAAGCTTTCTTT
CASSTATVNTEAFF
>TRBV7-2|.|.|TRBJ1-1
TGTGCCAGCAGCTTAGAGAGGGACACCTCATTTGGTTTCTTT
CASSLERDTSFGFF
>TRBV5-1|.|TRBD2|TRBJ2-1
TGCGCCACCAGCCTGGGGGGGGTCTACAATGAGCAGTTCTTC
CATSLGGVYNEQFF
>TRBV30|.|TRBD2|TRBJ2-1
TGTGCCTGGAGCACCCGACTAGCGGGCAGCTCCTACAATGAGCAGTTCTTC
CAWSTRLAGSSYNEQFF
>TRBV3-1/TRBV3-2|.|.|TRBJ1-6
TGTGCCAGCAGCCAATTGCAGCCAGGGCCCAATTCACCCCTCCACTTT
CASSQLQPGPNSPLHF
>TRBV4-2|.|.|TRBJ1-3
TGTGCCAGCAGCCAAGATGTCGGGACACATGGAAACACCATATATTTT
CASSQDVGTHGNTIYF
>TRBV2|.|TRBD2|TRBJ2-5
TGTGCCAGCAGTCGACTAGCGGGGCTCCGAGAGACCCAGTACTTC
CASSRLAGLRETQYF